This T cell receptor (beta chain) was profiled in a study of blood T cell repertoires in COVID-19. Whole-study context: There were acute and convalescent COVID-19 samples, and they came from the United States, Italy and Spain.

In the original analysis: Researchers report that nucleated cell counts were estimated from reference gene primer amplification. Clones were read by immunoSEQ multiplex PCR, and TCRdb kept only the in-frame ones, dropping some. For V, J and clone size, that table is used; D and trimming come from the DNA. The table has some 200,000 clones, over 75% seen once. This CDR3 spans 15 amino acids. The V gene's germline CDR1 is KGHSH and CDR2 LQKENI. Unmatched junction bases numbered 12, after V lost 6 bases and J lost 5 bases. The chain joins TRBV18 to TRBJ2-7; 8 bases match TRBD2. The sample was peripheral blood. The receptor's source is a man of 80 years or more with acute or convalescent COVID-19. The DNA for the CDR3 is TGTGCCAGCTCCCCCCCCAGCGGGAGTATCCACGAGCAGTACTTC. As protein: CASSPPSGSIHEQYF. The variable domain in full, with the rest retrieved from reference TRBV18 and TRBJ2-7, is NAGVMQNPRHLVRRRGQEARLRCSPMKGHSHVYWYRQLPEEGLKFMVYLQKENIIDESGMPKERFSAEFPKEGPSILRIQQVVRGDSAAYFCASSPPSGSIHEQYFGPGTRLTVT.